These T cell receptor beta chains were read from a single sample in a study of blood T cell repertoires in COVID-19. Profiled with immunoSEQ multiplex PCR; TCRdb holds only in-frame clones, not every one. The sample includes about 150,000 clones, roughly 87% of them seen just once. Sequenced input: peripheral blood. These receptor sequences come from a human donor in a cohort sampled during active COVID-19. CDR3s include the opening cysteine and the closing phenylalanine or tryptophan. Fields, in order: clone size, V gene, D gene, CDR3 length, J gene, CDR3 DNA, CDR3 protein. A D gene is named only where the DNA matches it firmly. Clone size is stated in some rows and not others, as once, few, many or a class when expanded.

NA	TRBV2	TRBD2	19	TRBJ2-2	TGTGCCAGCAGTGAAGCGCTCATGGCGGGGGGGCACGGCACCGGGGAGCTGTTTTTT	CASSEALMAGGHGTGELFF
once	TRBV7-2	NA	12	TRBJ1-2	TGTGCCAGCAGCTTAGGTTACACTGGCTACACCTTC	CASSLGYTGYTF
once	TRBV13	TRBD2	17	TRBJ2-3	TGTGCCAGCAGCTTCCCCGGGAGCGGGGGGACAACAGATACGCAGTATTTT	CASSFPGSGGTTDTQYF
NA	TRBV5-1	NA	16	TRBJ1-4	TGCGCCAGCAGCCGACTTGGCCAGGGTTCGGGTGAAAAACTGTTTTTT	CASSRLGQGSGEKLFF
few	TRBV11-2	NA	14	TRBJ1-4	TGTGCCAGCAGCTTACTGGGGGCTCGTGAAAAACTGTTTTTT	CASSLLGAREKLFF
NA	TRBV30	NA	12	TRBJ1-4	TGTGCCTGGAGTCGGGGTTATGAAAAACTGTTTTTT	CAWSRGYEKLFF
NA	TRBV4-1	NA	11	TRBJ1-2	TGCGCCAGCAGCCAAGCAGGAGGCTACACCTTC	CASSQAGGYTF
once	TRBV5-1	TRBD1	15	TRBJ1-2	TGCGCCAGCAGCTCAACGGGACAGAGTTTTTATGGCTACACCTTC	CASSSTGQSFYGYTF
once	TRBV7-9	NA	16	TRBJ2-5	TGTGCCAGCAGCTTAGCGGGCAGAACGTACCAAGAGACCCAGTACTTC	CASSLAGRTYQETQYF
NA	TRBV25-1	TRBD1	13	TRBJ2-7	TGTGCCAGCATGAAACAGGGGGCGGACGAGCAGTACTTC	CASMKQGADEQYF
NA	TRBV9	TRBD1	15	TRBJ1-2	TGTGCCAGCAGCCCTAAACCGGGACAGGGGGATGGCTACACCTTC	CASSPKPGQGDGYTF
once	TRBV19	NA	14	TRBJ2-3	TGTGCCAGTAGTATGAGGCGGGGATCCCATACGCAGTATTTT	CASSMRRGSHTQYF
once	TRBV14	NA	17	TRBJ1-5	TGTGCCAGCAGCCAAGAACTGGGGCCCTATAGCAATCAGCCCCAGCATTTT	CASSQELGPYSNQPQHF
once	TRBV3-1/TRBV3-2	NA	16	TRBJ2-1	TGTGCCAGCAGCCAACCTACTATAGCTGTTTACAATGAGCAGTTCTTC	CASSQPTIAVYNEQFF
NA	TRBV29-1	TRBD1	15	TRBJ1-2	TGCAGCGTTGCGAGGTCAGGGGGCGCTTTATCGGGCTACACCTTC	CSVARSGGALSGYTF
once	TRBV19	NA	15	TRBJ1-4	TGTGCCAGTAGACATACAGGTTCGACTAATGAAAAACTGTTTTTT	CASRHTGSTNEKLFF
once	TRBV5-1	NA	14	TRBJ1-2	TGCGCCAGCAGCTTCTATCGGGGTGAGGGTGGCTACACCTTC	CASSFYRGEGGYTF
few	TRBV6-5	NA	13	TRBJ2-2	TGTGCCAGCAGCAACAGGGTTGGCGGGGAGCTGTTTTTT	CASSNRVGGELFF
once	TRBV18	NA	12	TRBJ2-3	TGTGCCAGCTCACTAGCCAGTGATACGCAGTATTTT	CASSLASDTQYF
NA	TRBV5-4	TRBD1	14	TRBJ1-1	TGTGCCAGCAGCTCCAGGACAGGGCGAACTGAAGCTTTCTTT	CASSSRTGRTEAFF
NA	TRBV2	NA	15	TRBJ2-5	TGTGCCAGCAGTGAATTGGAGACGGGAGAAGAGACCCAGTACTTC	CASSELETGEETQYF
NA	TRBV3-1/TRBV3-2	NA	16	TRBJ2-2	TGTGCCAGCAGCCAGGGGGCGGCCCGCGGCACCGGGGAGCTGTTTTTT	CASSQGAARGTGELFF
NA	TRBV11-2	NA	17	TRBJ2-7	TGTGCCAGCAGCTTAGATGTACAGGGGAGGATGGTTTACGAGCAGTACTTC	CASSLDVQGRMVYEQYF
NA	TRBV7-9	TRBD1	14	TRBJ2-7	TGTGCCAGCAGCTCCCGGGACAGCTTCTACGAGCAGTACTTC	CASSSRDSFYEQYF
NA	TRBV7-3	NA	17	TRBJ2-3	TGTGCCAGCAGCTTAAACCCCCGGACAGCGAGCACAGATACGCAGTATTTT	CASSLNPRTASTDTQYF
NA	TRBV9	TRBD1	14	TRBJ2-7	TGTGCCAGCAGCCAAGGACAGGCGACCGGGGAGCAGTACTTC	CASSQGQATGEQYF
NA	TRBV7-8	NA	12	TRBJ2-7	TGTGCCAGCAGCTCCCTTTTTTACGAGCAGTACTTC	CASSSLFYEQYF
NA	TRBV19	NA	17	TRBJ1-2	TGTGCCAGTAGTATTAAGCGTGGAGGGACGTGGAAATATGGCTACACCTTC	CASSIKRGGTWKYGYTF
NA	TRBV19	NA	14	TRBJ2-3	TGTGCCAGTAGTATCGGGACTCCCCCAGATACGCAGTATTTT	CASSIGTPPDTQYF
NA	TRBV2	TRBD1	12	TRBJ2-7	TGTGCCAGCAGCCGGGACAGCTACGAGCAGTACTTC	CASSRDSYEQYF
NA	TRBV18	TRBD1	15	TRBJ2-3	TGTGCCAGCCGAAACCGGGACAGGGTAACAGATACGCAGTATTTT	CASRNRDRVTDTQYF
NA	TRBV6-2/TRBV6-3	NA	17	TRBJ1-2	TGTGCCAGCAGTTACTCGATGCGGTGGCAGACAGACTATGGCTACACCTTC	CASSYSMRWQTDYGYTF
NA	TRBV5-3	NA	12	TRBJ2-7	TGTGCCAGAAGCTTGGTCCCATACGAGCAGTACTTC	CARSLVPYEQYF
NA	TRBV27	TRBD1	17	TRBJ2-7	TGTGCCAGCAGTTTCGTCGGGACAGGGGTCCTTACGAAGGAGCAGTACTTC	CASSFVGTGVLTKEQYF
NA	TRBV6-1	NA	14	TRBJ2-7	TGTGCCAGCAGTGAAGATTATTTCGGTTACGAGCAGTACTTC	CASSEDYFGYEQYF
NA	TRBV30	NA	13	TRBJ1-1	TGTGCCTGGGGATCCCAGGGTCCCCCTGGGGCTTTCTTT	CAWGSQGPPGAFF
NA	TRBV19	NA	16	TRBJ1-2	TGTGCCAGTAGTATTATTTTCCCGGGGGGAAACTATGGCTACACCTTC	CASSIIFPGGNYGYTF
NA	TRBV29-1	NA	11	TRBJ1-2	TGCAGCGGGGAAGGGGGATATGGCTACACCTTC	CSGEGGYGYTF
NA	TRBV5-1	NA	14	TRBJ2-3	TGCGCCAGCAGCGCTACAGGGAGCACAGATACGCAGTATTTT	CASSATGSTDTQYF
NA	TRBV12-3/TRBV12-4	NA	12	TRBJ1-1	TGTGCCAGCAGTATGGGGGGCACTGAAGCTTTCTTT	CASSMGGTEAFF
NA	TRBV7-9	NA	12	TRBJ1-5	TGTGCCAGCAGCCCAGAGGGTCAGCCCCAGCATTTT	CASSPEGQPQHF
NA	TRBV5-6	NA	15	TRBJ2-7	TGTGCCAGCAGCTTGTTTGTGACAGAGGTTAACGAGCAGTACTTC	CASSLFVTEVNEQYF
NA	TRBV7-2	NA	13	TRBJ1-5	TGTGCCAGCAGCTTAGAAGGGGATCAGCCCCAGCATTTT	CASSLEGDQPQHF
NA	TRBV19	NA	13	TRBJ1-4	TGTGCCAGTAGTATAAGGACAGATGAAAAACTGTTTTTT	CASSIRTDEKLFF
NA	TRBV12-3/TRBV12-4	NA	13	TRBJ1-1	TGTGCCAGCAGTCGGGACACCGACACTGAAGCTTTCTTT	CASSRDTDTEAFF
NA	TRBV15	NA	15	TRBJ1-5	TGTGCCACCAGCTCTCGCCGGGTTCAGAATCAGCCCCAGCATTTT	CATSSRRVQNQPQHF
NA	TRBV4-1	NA	15	TRBJ2-1	TGCGCCAGCAGCCAAGTTATCGGGGGTCTAGAGGAGCAGTTCTTC	CASSQVIGGLEEQFF
NA	TRBV6-5	TRBD1	12	TRBJ1-4	TGTGCCACCCAGGGGGATACTGAAAAACTGTTTTTT	CATQGDTEKLFF
NA	TRBV6-2/TRBV6-3	NA	12	TRBJ1-6	TGTGCCAGCAGCTTGGGCAGTTCACCCCTCCACTTT	CASSLGSSPLHF
NA	TRBV6-2/TRBV6-3	TRBD1	17	TRBJ1-3	TGTGCCAGCAGTGAGGGGGCCTTTCCGGACACTGGAAACACCATATATTTT	CASSEGAFPDTGNTIYF
NA	TRBV10-2	NA	15	TRBJ2-7	TGCGCCAGCAGTGAGTCGGGAGGATTATCCTACGAGCAGTACTTC	CASSESGGLSYEQYF
NA	TRBV2	TRBD1	15	TRBJ2-7	TGTGCCAGCCTACCCGGGACAGGGGGCTTTTACGAGCAGTACTTC	CASLPGTGGFYEQYF